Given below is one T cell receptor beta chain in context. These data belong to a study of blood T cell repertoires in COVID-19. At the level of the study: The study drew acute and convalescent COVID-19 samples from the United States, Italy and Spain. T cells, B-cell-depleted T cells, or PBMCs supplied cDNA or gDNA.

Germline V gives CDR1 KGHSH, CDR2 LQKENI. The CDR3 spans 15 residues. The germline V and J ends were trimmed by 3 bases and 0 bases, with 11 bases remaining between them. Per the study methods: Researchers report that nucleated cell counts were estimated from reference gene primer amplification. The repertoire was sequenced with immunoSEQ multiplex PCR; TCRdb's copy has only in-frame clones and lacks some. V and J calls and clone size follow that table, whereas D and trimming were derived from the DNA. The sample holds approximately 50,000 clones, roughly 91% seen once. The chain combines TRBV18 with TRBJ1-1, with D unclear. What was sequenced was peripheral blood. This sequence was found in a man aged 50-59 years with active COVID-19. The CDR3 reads CASSPEGRLNTEAFF. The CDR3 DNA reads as TGTGCCAGCTCACCCGAGGGCAGATTGAACACTGAAGCTTTCTTT.